The 21 T cell receptor beta chains given below trace back to one sample, sequenced in a study of stem cell transplantation in POMP-related autoinflammatory disease. TCRdb's table, derived via immunoSEQ multiplex PCR, lists solely in-frame clones and lacks some. The sample has approximately 30,000 clones, about 86% seen once. Specimen: CD4+ T cells from PBMCs, collected before stem cell transplantation. The origin of the receptors is a human donor with POMP-related autoinflammation and immune dysregulation (PRAID).

J is TRBJ2-5 and V is TRBV21-1; the table's D call TRBD1 went unverified against the DNA. TRBV21-1 is listed as a pseudogene. The CDR3 is 16 residues long. CDR3 protein: CASSKSCRQGWETQYF. The CDR3 region has the DNA TGTGCCAGCAGCAAATCCTGTCGACAGGGATGGGAGACCCAGTACTTC.

This clone was seen just once. The chain uses TRBV5-1 and TRBJ2-3; D possibly matches TRBD1 or TRBD2 (6 bases each). The germline gives CDR1 SGHRS, CDR2 YFSETQ. The CDR3 is 15 amino acids. V was clipped by 2 bases and J by 4 bases, with 14 bases between them. CDR3 bases: TGCGCCAGCAGCTTAGGGGGGAGTGGCCCAGATACGCAGTATTTT. It codes for CASSLGGSGPDTQYF.

V gene TRBV6-6 combines with J gene TRBJ2-7, with 8 bases matching TRBD1. This CDR3 contains 16 residues. After removal of 1 base from V and 2 bases from J, the junction contained 7 bases not matched to a gene. Germline V gene data show CDR1 as MNHNY and CDR2 as SVGAGI (reference sequence). CDR3 region: CASSYYNPGQAYEQYF. CDR3 sequence (DNA): TGTGCCAGCAGTTACTATAACCCGGGACAGGCCTACGAGCAGTACTTC.

CDR3 DNA sequence: TGTGCCAGCAGCCCCGGGACATGGGGAGAGACCCAGTACTTC. Amino acid sequence: CASSPGTWGETQYF. The J gene is TRBJ2-5, the V gene TRBV5-5, with D possibly being TRBD1 (6 bases). The CDR3 runs 14 residues. V lost 4 bases and J lost 4, with 14 bases in between. Germline assignment: CDR1 SGHKS and CDR2 YYEKEE (reference sequence).

The chain employs TRBV4-2 and TRBJ1-4; D might be TRBD1 (5 bases). Germline lookup yields CDR1 LGHNA and CDR2 YNFKEQ. V lost 4 bases to trimming and J lost 4 bases, with 13 bases between them. The CDR3 runs 15 residues. DNA of the CDR3: TGTGCCAGCAGCCTAAATGGGGCAGATAATGAAAAACTGTTTTTT. This encodes CASSLNGADNEKLFF.

J is TRBJ1-1 and V is TRBV19, with no clear D. This CDR3 is built from 15 residues. Germline V gene lookup returns CDR1 LNHDA and CDR2 SQIVND (reference sequence). V gave up 6 bases and J gave up 4 bases, with 18 bases separating them. This CDR3 is CASRLGFLRTTEAFF. DNA for the CDR3: TGTGCCAGTAGACTGGGGTTCCTACGAACCACTGAAGCTTTCTTT.

This clone was found a few times. The rearrangement links TRBV7-3 to TRBJ2-2; 9 bases fit TRBD1. CDR1 is SGHTA and CDR2 is FQGTGA in the germline V gene. The ends lost 5 bases at V and 7 bases at J; junction bases unmatched: 5. This CDR3 is 14 amino acids long. The CDR3 spells CASSEDRGRGELFF. The CDR3 bases are TGTGCCAGCAGCGAGGACAGGGGTCGCGGGGAGCTGTTTTTT.

The rearrangement joins TRBV7-2 to TRBJ2-5; TRBD1 might be the D (6 bases). Between the trimmed V and J ends, which lost 6 bases and 4 bases, there was a span of 21 bases. The CDR3 spans 16 residues. The germline gives CDR1 SGHTA, CDR2 FQGNSA. The CDR3 spells CASSVGSAGVGETQYF. The DNA of the CDR3 is TGTGCCAGCAGTGTGGGGTCGGCAGGGGTTGGAGAGACCCAGTACTTC.

The CDR3 protein is CAWSLRQNQPQHF. DNA of the CDR3: TGTGCCTGGAGTCTACGGCAAAATCAGCCCCAGCATTTT. This chain links TRBV30 with TRBJ1-5, with D hard to call. Germline V CDR1 and CDR2: GTSNPN, SVGIG (reference sequence). The CDR3 has 13 amino acids. V was clipped by 2 bases and J by 4 bases, with 9 bases between them.

This chain links TRBV6-1 with TRBJ2-7; 11 nucleotides agree with TRBD2. This CDR3 spans 15 amino acids. Germline CDR1 reads MNHNS; CDR2 reads SASEGT. V gave up 1 base and J gave up 4 bases; unmatched junction bases: 3. As DNA, the CDR3 is TGTGCCAGCAGTGAAGTAGCGGGAGGGTTTTACGAGCAGTACTTC. It codes for CASSEVAGGFYEQYF.

The chain combines TRBV18 with TRBJ2-7; D remains unclear. Germline V gives CDR1 KGHSH, CDR2 LQKENI. The CDR3 runs to 14 residues. Deletions cut 0 bases from V and 5 bases from J, with 11 bases between. Written as DNA, the CDR3 is TGTGCCAGCTCACCACCGCGAAGAACGCACGAGCAGTACTTC. It yields the protein CASSPPRRTHEQYF.

CDR3 protein: CASSLTSGFTDTQYF. CDR3 in DNA: TGCGCCAGCAGCTTGACTAGCGGCTTCACAGATACGCAGTATTTT. The chain uses TRBV5-1 and TRBJ2-3; TRBD2 matches 8 bases. Germline values: CDR1 SGHRS, CDR2 YFSETQ. Trimming removed 1 base from V and 2 bases from J; junction bases left unmatched: 3. This CDR3 is built from 15 residues.

This chain joins TRBV11-2 and TRBJ2-7; 11 bases fit TRBD1. From germline, CDR1 is SGHAT and CDR2 FQNNGV. The CDR3 length is 14 residues. The trim removed 4 bases at V and 4 bases at J, leaving 3 bases unmatched. CDR3 in DNA: TGTGCCAGCAGCTCGGACAGGGGGCGTTACGAGCAGTACTTC. Protein sequence: CASSSDRGRYEQYF.

J is TRBJ2-7 and V is TRBV5-1; D gene ambiguous. Trimming stripped 0 bases from V and 1 base from J, with 8 bases between. The germline V gene has CDR1 SGHRS and CDR2 YFSETQ. The CDR3 runs to 14 residues. CDR3 in amino acids: CASSLGTVSYEQYF. The CDR3 DNA reads as TGCGCCAGCAGCTTGGGAACAGTTTCCTACGAGCAGTACTTC.

V is TRBV30 and J is TRBJ1-4; no clear D. Germline CDR1 and CDR2: GTSNPN and SVGIG (reference sequence). V was trimmed by 0 bases and J by 8 bases, leaving 16 bases between them. The CDR3 extends over 15 amino acids. The CDR3, as DNA: TGTGCCTGGAGTGTTGCGGGCCTTGGGTTGGAAAAACTGTTTTTT. It translates to CAWSVAGLGLEKLFF.

This sequence joins TRBV29-1 and TRBJ1-1; D gene ambiguous. Germline assignment: CDR1 SQVTM and CDR2 ANQGSEA. Trimming stripped 3 bases from V and 1 base from J, with 12 bases between. The CDR3 extends over 14 amino acids. CDR3 protein: CSVDQPGRNTEAFF. CDR3 DNA: TGCAGCGTTGATCAACCGGGCAGGAACACTGAAGCTTTCTTT. Full variable domain (rest looked up from reference TRBV29-1 and TRBJ1-1): SAVISQKPSRDICQRGTSLTIQCQVDSQVTMMFWYRQQPGQSLTLIATANQGSEATYESGFVIDKFPISRPNLTFSTLTVSNMSPEDSSIYLCSVDQPGRNTEAFFGQGTRLTVV.

The gene calls are TRBV11-2 and TRBJ1-2; 7 positions match TRBD1. The V gene's germline CDR1 is SGHAT and CDR2 FQNNGV. V gave up 1 base and J gave up 9 bases; unmatched junction bases: 5. The CDR3 length is 13 residues. CDR3: CASSLGRDSRYTF. CDR3 nucleotides: TGTGCCAGCAGCTTAGGACGGGACAGCCGCTACACCTTC.

This clone showed up just once. The chain recombines TRBV27 with TRBJ2-3; D remains ambiguous. The CDR3 covers 15 residues. Per the germline V gene, CDR1 is MNHEY and CDR2 is SMNVEV (reference sequence). V was pared by 3 bases and J by 0 bases, with 10 bases between. CDR3: CASSFLGTSTDTQYF. CDR3 coding DNA: TGTGCCAGCAGTTTCCTTGGAACTAGCACAGATACGCAGTATTTT.

The chain uses TRBV28 and TRBJ1-5; D not certain. Per the germline V gene, CDR1 is MDHEN and CDR2 is SYDVKM. V lost 3 bases and J lost 6, with 21 bases in between. The CDR3 is made up of 17 amino acids. CDR3 coding DNA: TGTGCCAGCAGTTTTTCGGGGAGGTCCTCTTGGGGTCAGCCCCAGCATTTT. This translates into CASSFSGRSSWGQPQHF.

The CDR3 DNA follows: TGCGCCAGCAGCGAGGGTTTTGGAAACACCATATATTTT. Its protein is CASSEGFGNTIYF. The V and J genes are TRBV5-1 and TRBJ1-3, with D unresolved. This CDR3 spans 13 amino acids. Germline values: CDR1 SGHRS, CDR2 YFSETQ. V was pared by 4 bases and J by 3 bases, with 8 bases between. The full variable domain, its missing parts supplied by reference TRBV5-1 and TRBJ1-3, is KAGVTQTPRYLIKTRGQQVTLSCSPISGHRSVSWYQQTPGQGLQFLFEYFSETQRNKGNFPGRFSGRQFSNSRSEMNVSTLELGDSALYLCASSEGFGNTIYFGEGSWLTVV.

V and J are TRBV29-1 and TRBJ2-3, with TRBD1 identical over 8 bases. The length of the CDR3 is 13 residues. V trimming: 3 bases; J trimming: 5 bases; junction bases outside the gene matches: 4. The germline CDR1 and CDR2 sequences are SQVTM and ANQGSEA. The CDR3 loop reads CSVDRGQGDTQYF. The CDR3 bases are TGCAGCGTTGACAGGGGGCAGGGAGATACGCAGTATTTT.